Sequencing of this TCR beta chain was carried out in a study of Graves' ophthalmopathy and Graves' hyperthyroidism. Trimming pared 3 bases from V and 4 bases from J, leaving 9 bases between. The CDR3 has 13 amino acids. TCR beta CDR3 regions were amplified from RNA transcripts. First-round RT-PCR relied on HTBI primers, and a second-round multiplex PCR came next. TCRdb passed the multiplex PCR reads through MiXCR, listing each CDR3 protein once. The data show roughly 400,000 distinct CDR3 sequences, about 18% seen once. This clonotype was detected ten times or more. Specimen: peripheral blood. This chain links TRBV12-3 or TRBV12-4 with TRBJ1-2; D perhaps matches TRBD1 (5 bases). This receptor was taken from an adult woman with stable Graves' hyperthyroidism. CDR3 nucleotide sequence: TGTGCCAGCAGTTTTAGGGGTCTCTATGGCTACACCTTC. Translation: CASSFRGLYGYTF.